This paragraph covers one TCR beta chain sequence. Its binding antigen is unknown. Base qualities are not at hand, and no much larger clone is one base apart. The source of the sample is a study of blood T cell repertoires in COVID-19 (dated by TCRdb to the early 2020s). Background on the whole study: Samples from collaborators originated in the United States, Italy and Spain and spanned both the acute and convalescent phases of COVID-19. The material from the prospective study consisted of cDNA or gDNA derived from T cells, B-cell-depleted T cells, or PBMCs. The dataset comprised deeply sampled blood TCRbeta repertoires from subjects exposed to, actively infected with, or recovered from COVID-19. A freely available public database, intended as a resource for researchers studying the immune response to SARS-CoV-2, is where the repertoires were released. The samples were drawn from two sources: the first 160 participants of the ongoing ImmuneRACE study, and 1,000 to 1,500 subjects contributed by 6 global collaborators. A de-identified subject ID, COVID-19 status, age in years and sex were almost always included in the sample metadata. Where available, HLA class I and class II types were taken from metadata supplied by the sample provider and were not determined by assay-based typing. Study-wide findings and limitations: The amount of clinical and demographic metadata varied by source and participant and was provided uncurated.

TCRbeta CDR3 regions were amplified from genomic DNA by means of the immunoSEQ Assay, a bias-controlled multiplex PCR. The authors' analysis ran thus. Nucleated cell counts per sample were estimated from amplification of reference gene primers within the assay. To quantify the absolute abundance of each unique TCRbeta CDR3 rearrangement, sequence reads were collapsed and filtered. For each sample, productive Simpson clonality was calculated as the square root of Simpson's diversity index over productive rearrangements. Not all clones reach the TCRdb copy of this immuneACCESS table, which keeps in-frame sequences only. Checked studies attribute under half of the gap to unresolved V genes and leave the rest unexplained. V and J calls and clone size are as listed in that table; D and trimming were resolved from the DNA. This sample holds 250,000 to 300,000 clones; less than 90% were observed only once. The ten largest clones take up approximately 12% of the sample.

In Seattle, one collaborating source enrolled patients while the infection was active and tracked those patients longitudinally over the course of disease. Each collaborating institution followed its own protocols to collect whole blood in K2EDTA tubes. For TCRbeta analysis, collaborators shipped samples as frozen whole blood, isolated PBMCs, or DNA extracted from either of those sample types. Input material: peripheral blood. The receptor's source is a woman in her twenties or thirties with COVID-19, enrolled during active disease.

The DNA reads TGCGCCAGCAGCTTTGAGGGTTCTTACGAGCAGTACTTC. Its translation is CASSFEGSYEQYF. The V and J genes are TRBV5-1 and TRBJ2-7, with TRBD2 as a weak D call on 5 bases. Trimming costs V 2 bases and J 4 bases, and their ends lie 10 bases apart. Based on the germline V gene, the CDR1 and CDR2 sequences are SGHRS and YFSETQ. From cysteine to phenylalanine, the CDR3 is 13 amino acids long. Just the 39-base CDR3 DNA is kept, in frame starting at base 1.